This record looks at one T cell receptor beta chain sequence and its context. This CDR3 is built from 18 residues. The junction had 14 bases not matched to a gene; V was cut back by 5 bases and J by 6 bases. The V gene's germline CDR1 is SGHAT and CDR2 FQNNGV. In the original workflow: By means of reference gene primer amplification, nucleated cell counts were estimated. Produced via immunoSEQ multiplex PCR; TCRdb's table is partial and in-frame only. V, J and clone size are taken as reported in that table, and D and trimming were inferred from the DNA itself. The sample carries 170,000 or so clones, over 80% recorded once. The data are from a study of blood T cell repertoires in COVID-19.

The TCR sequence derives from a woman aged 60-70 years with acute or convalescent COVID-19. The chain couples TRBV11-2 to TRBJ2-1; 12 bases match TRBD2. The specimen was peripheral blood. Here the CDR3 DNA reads TGTGCCAGCAGCCACCGATCACTAGCGGGGGGTTCACTCAATGAGCAGTTCTTC. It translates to CASSHRSLAGGSLNEQFF. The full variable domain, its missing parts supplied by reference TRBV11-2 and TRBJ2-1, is EAGVAQSPRYKIIEKRQSVAFWCNPISGHATLYWYQQILGQGPKLLIQFQNNGVVDDSQLPKDRFSAERLKGVDSTLKIQPAKLEDSAVYLCASSHRSLAGGSLNEQFFGPGTRLTVL.